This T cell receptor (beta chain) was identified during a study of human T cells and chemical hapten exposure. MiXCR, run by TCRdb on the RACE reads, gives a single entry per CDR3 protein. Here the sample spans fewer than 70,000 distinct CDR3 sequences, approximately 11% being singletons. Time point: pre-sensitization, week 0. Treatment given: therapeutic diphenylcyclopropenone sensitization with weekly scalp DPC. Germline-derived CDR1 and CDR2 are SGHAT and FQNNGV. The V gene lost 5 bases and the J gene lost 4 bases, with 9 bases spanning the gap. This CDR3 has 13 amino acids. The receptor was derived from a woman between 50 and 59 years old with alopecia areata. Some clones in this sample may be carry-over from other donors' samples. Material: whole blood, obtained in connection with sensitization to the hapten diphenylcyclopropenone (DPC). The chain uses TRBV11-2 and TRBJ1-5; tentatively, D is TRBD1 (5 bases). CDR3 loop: CASSRGLNQPQHF. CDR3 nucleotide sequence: TGTGCCAGCAGCCGGGGACTAAATCAGCCCCAGCATTTT.